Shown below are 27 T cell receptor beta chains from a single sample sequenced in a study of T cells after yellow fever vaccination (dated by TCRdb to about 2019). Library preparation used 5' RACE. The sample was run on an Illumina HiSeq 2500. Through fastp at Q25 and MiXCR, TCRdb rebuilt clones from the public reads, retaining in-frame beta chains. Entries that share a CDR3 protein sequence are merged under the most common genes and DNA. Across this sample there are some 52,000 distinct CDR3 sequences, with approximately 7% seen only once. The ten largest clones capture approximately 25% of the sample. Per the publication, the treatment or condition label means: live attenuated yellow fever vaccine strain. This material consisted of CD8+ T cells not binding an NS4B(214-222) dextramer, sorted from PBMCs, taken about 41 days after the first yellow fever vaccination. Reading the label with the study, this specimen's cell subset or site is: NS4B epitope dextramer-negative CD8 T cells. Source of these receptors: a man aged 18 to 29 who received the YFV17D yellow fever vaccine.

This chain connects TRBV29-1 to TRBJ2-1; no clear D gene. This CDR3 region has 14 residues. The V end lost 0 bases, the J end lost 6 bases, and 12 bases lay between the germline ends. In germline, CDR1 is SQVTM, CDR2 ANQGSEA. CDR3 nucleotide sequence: TGCAGCGTTGAAGAATTGACCAACCTCAATGAGCAGTTCTTC. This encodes CSVEELTNLNEQFF.

The CDR3 nucleotides read TGTGCCAGCAGCTTAGGCTTTGGGCAGGGGGATGAGCAGTTCTTC. Protein product: CASSLGFGQGDEQFF. J is TRBJ2-1 and V is TRBV7-3; 7 bases line up with TRBD1. Germline V lookup: CDR1 SGHTA, CDR2 FQGTGA. V shed 2 bases, J shed 8 bases, and the junction held 9 bases outside the gene matches. The CDR3 loop spans 15 amino acids.

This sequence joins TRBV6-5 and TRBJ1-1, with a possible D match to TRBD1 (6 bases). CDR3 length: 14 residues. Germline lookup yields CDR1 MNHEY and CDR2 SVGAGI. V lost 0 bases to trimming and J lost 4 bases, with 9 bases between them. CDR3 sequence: CASSYSRGGTEAFF. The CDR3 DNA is TGTGCCAGCAGTTACTCAAGGGGGGGCACTGAAGCTTTCTTT.

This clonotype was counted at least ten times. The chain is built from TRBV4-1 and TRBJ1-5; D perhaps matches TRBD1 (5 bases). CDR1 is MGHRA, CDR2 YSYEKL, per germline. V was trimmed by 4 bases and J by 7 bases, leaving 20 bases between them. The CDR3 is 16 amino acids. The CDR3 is CASSPRQGLGGQPQHF. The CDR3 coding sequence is TGCGCCAGCAGCCCCCGGCAGGGACTGGGGGGGCAGCCCCAGCATTTT.

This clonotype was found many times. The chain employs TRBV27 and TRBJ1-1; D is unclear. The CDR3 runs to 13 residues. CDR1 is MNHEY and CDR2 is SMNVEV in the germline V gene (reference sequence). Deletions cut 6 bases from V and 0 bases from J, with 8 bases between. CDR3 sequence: CASSRTLNTEAFF. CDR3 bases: TGTGCCAGCAGCAGGACCTTGAACACTGAAGCTTTCTTT.

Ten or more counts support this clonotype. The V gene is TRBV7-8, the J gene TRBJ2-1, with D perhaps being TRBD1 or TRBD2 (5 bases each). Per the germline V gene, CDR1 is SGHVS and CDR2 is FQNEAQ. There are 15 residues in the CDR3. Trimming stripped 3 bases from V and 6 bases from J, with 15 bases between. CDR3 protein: CASSFSSFGANEQFF. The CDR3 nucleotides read TGTGCCAGCAGCTTTTCATCCTTCGGGGCCAATGAGCAGTTCTTC.

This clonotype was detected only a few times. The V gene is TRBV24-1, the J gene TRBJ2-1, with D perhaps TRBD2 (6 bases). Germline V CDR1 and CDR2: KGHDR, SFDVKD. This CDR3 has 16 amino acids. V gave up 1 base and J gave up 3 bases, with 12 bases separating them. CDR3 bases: TGTGCCACCAGTGATTTAAGCGGGTTCAGCTACAATGAGCAGTTCTTC. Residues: CATSDLSGFSYNEQFF.

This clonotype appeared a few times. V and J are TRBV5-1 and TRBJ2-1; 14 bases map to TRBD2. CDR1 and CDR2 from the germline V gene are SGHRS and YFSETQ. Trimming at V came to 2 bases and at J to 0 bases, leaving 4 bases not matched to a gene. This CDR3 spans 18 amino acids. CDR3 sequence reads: CASSLWTSGGSSYNEQFF. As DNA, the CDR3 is TGCGCCAGCAGCTTATGGACTAGCGGGGGGAGCTCCTACAATGAGCAGTTCTTC.

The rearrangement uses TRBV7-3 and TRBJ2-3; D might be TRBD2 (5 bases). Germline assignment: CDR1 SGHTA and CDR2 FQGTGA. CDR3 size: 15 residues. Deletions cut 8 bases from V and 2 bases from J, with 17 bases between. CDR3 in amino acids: CASRYSGRNTDTQYF. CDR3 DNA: TGTGCCAGCCGCTACTCGGGAAGAAACACAGATACGCAGTATTTT.

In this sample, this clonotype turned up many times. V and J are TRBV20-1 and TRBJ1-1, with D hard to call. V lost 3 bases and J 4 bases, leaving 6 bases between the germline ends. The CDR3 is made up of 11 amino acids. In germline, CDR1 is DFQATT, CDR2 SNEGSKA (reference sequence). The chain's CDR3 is CSARWGTEAFF. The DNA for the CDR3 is TGCAGTGCTAGGTGGGGCACTGAAGCTTTCTTT.

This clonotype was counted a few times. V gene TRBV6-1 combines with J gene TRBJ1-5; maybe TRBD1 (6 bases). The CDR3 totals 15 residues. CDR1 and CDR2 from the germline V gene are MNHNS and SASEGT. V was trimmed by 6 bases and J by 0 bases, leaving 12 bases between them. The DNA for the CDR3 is TGTGCCAGCAGAAACAGGGATTATAGCAATCAGCCCCAGCATTTT. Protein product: CASRNRDYSNQPQHF.

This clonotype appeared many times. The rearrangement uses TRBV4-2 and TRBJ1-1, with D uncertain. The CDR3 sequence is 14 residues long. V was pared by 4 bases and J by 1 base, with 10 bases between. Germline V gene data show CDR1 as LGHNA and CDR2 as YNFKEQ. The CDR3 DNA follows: TGTGCCAGCAGCCCCCTTTTGCCGAACACTGAAGCTTTCTTT. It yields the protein CASSPLLPNTEAFF.

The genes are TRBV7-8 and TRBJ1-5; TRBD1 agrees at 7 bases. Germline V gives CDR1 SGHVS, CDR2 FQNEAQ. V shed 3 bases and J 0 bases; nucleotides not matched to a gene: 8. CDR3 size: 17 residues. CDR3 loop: CASSLNRGVYSNQPQHF. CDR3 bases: TGTGCCAGCAGCTTGAACAGGGGCGTCTATAGCAATCAGCCCCAGCATTTT.

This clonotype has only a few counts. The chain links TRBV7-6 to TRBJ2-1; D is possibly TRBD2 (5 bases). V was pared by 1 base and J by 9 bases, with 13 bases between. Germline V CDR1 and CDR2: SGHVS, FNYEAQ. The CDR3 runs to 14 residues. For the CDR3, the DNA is TGTGCCAGCAGCTTAGATGGGTTCCGGGGTGAGCAGTTCTTC. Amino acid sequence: CASSLDGFRGEQFF.

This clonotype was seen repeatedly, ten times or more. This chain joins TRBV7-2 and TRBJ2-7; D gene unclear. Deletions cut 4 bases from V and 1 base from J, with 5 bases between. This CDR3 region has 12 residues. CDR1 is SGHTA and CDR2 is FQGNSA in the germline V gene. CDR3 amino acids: CASSSLSYEQYF. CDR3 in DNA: TGTGCCAGCAGCTCCCTATCCTACGAGCAGTACTTC.

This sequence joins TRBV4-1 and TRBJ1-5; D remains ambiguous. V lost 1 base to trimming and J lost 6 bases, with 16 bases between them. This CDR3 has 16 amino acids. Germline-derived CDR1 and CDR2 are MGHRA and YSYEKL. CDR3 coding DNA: TGCGCCAGCAGCCAAGTGTTCAGTACAGTAAGTCAGCCCCAGCATTTT. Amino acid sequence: CASSQVFSTVSQPQHF.

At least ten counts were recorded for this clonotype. The CDR3 nucleotides are TGTGCCAGCAGTGAGGACACCTACAATGAGCAGTTCTTC. Amino acids: CASSEDTYNEQFF. The V call is TRBV6-4, the J call TRBJ2-1; D perhaps matches TRBD1 (5 bases). Trimming pared 3 bases from V and 2 bases from J, leaving 5 bases between. The CDR3 has 13 residues. CDR1 and CDR2 from the germline V gene are MRHNA and SNTAGT.

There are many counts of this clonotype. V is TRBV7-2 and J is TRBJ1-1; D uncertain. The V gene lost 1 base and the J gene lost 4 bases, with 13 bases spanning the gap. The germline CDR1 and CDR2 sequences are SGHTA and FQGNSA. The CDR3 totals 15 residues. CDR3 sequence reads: CASSLERRGGTEAFF. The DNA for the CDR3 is TGTGCCAGCAGCTTAGAGCGGAGAGGCGGCACTGAAGCTTTCTTT.

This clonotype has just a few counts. The CDR3 loop is CASSLAGTTDTQYF. The CDR3 region has the DNA TGTGCCAGCAGTTTAGCTGGGACCACAGATACGCAGTATTTT. The chain links TRBV27 to TRBJ2-3; possibly TRBD1 or TRBD2 for D (5 bases each). Germline V gene lookup returns CDR1 MNHEY and CDR2 SMNVEV (reference sequence). Trimming stripped 2 bases from V and 2 bases from J, with 8 bases between. This CDR3 spans 14 amino acids.

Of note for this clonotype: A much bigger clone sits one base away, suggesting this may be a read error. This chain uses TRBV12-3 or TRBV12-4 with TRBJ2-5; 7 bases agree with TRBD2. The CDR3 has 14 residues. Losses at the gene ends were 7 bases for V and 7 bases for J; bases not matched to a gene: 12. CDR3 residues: CASMRGLSKGTQYF. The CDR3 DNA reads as TGTGCCAGCATGAGGGGACTATCTAAGGGGACCCAGTACTTC.

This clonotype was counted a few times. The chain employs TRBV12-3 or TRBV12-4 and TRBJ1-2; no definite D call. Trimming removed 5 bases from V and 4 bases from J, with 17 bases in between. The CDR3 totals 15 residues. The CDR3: CASSPPGKTPYGYTF. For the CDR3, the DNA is TGTGCCAGCAGTCCCCCGGGCAAGACCCCCTATGGCTACACCTTC.

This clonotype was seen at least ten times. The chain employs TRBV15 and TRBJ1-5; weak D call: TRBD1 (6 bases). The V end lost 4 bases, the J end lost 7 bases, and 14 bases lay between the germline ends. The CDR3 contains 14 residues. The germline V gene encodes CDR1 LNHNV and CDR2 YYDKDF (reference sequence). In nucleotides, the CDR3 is TGTGCCACCAGCAAGTATTGGGGGGCACAGCCCCAGCATTTT. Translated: CATSKYWGAQPQHF.

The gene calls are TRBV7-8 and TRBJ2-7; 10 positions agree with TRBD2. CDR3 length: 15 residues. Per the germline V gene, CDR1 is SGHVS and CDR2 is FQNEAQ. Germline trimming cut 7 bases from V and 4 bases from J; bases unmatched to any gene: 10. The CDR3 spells CASTLRLAGGYEQYF. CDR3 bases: TGTGCCAGCACCCTACGACTAGCGGGTGGGTACGAGCAGTACTTC.

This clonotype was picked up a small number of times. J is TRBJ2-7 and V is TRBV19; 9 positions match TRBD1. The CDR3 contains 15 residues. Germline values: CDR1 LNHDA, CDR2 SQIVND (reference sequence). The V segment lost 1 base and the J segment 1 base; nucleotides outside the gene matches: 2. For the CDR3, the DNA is TGTGCCAGTAGTATAGCGGGACAGGGTTCCTACGAGCAGTACTTC. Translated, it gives CASSIAGQGSYEQYF. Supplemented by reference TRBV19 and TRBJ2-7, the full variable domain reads DGGITQSPKYLFRKEGQNVTLSCEQNLNHDAMYWYRQDPGQGLRLIYYSQIVNDFQKGDIAEGYSVSREKKESFPLTVTSAQKNPTAFYLCASSIAGQGSYEQYFGPGTRLTVT.

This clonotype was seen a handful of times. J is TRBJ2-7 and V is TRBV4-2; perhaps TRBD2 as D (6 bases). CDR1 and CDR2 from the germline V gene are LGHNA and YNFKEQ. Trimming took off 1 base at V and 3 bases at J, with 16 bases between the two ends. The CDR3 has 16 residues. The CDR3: CASSQAGVGSVYEQYF. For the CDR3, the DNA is TGTGCCAGCAGCCAAGCGGGGGTAGGATCGGTCTACGAGCAGTACTTC.

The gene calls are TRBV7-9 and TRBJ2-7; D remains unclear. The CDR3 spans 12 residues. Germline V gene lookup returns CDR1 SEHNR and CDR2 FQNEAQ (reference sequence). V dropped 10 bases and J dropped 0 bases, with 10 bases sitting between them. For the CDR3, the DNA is TGTGCCACGGGTCGTGACTCCTACGAGCAGTACTTC. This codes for CATGRDSYEQYF.

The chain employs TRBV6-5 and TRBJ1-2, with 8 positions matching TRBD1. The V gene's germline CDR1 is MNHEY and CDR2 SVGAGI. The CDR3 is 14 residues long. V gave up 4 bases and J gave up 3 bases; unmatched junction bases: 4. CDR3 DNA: TGTGCCAGCAGTTCCTTGACAGGGGACTATGGCTACACCTTC. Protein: CASSSLTGDYGYTF.